The entry that follows covers one TCR beta chain sequence. Within the sample, other DNA sequences also encode this same CDR3. This sample was included in a study of shared clonotypes between healthy human individuals. Libraries were prepared by immunoSEQ multiplex PCR; TCRdb keeps only in-frame clonotypes and omits some of them. The repertoire consists of 550,000 to 750,000 clones, with about 91% occurring once and the leading ten covering 20% to 25%. Terminally differentiated effector memory CD45RA+ cells were excluded by CCR7 positive selection of CD45RO-negative cells. Sequenced: naive CD8+ T cells sorted from blood. The sequence was collected from a man aged 30 to 45 in good health.

The CDR3 DNA reads TGTGCCAGCAGTTTATCCCGGGACAGCTACAATGAGCAGTTCTTC. It codes for CASSLSRDSYNEQFF. This sequence joins TRBV27 and TRBJ2-1, with 7 positions matching TRBD1. The CDR3 spans 15 residues. The ends lost 0 bases at V and 3 bases at J; junction bases unmatched: 2. The germline CDR1 and CDR2 sequences are MNHEY and SMNVEV (reference sequence).